This is a list of T cell receptor beta chains from one sample in a study of T cell clonotyping in hematopoietic cell transplantation. Assay used: immunoSEQ multiplex PCR; TCRdb lists only in-frame clones, some missing. The sample lists about 69,000 clones; approximately 94% were seen once. Sequencing was carried out using peripheral blood mononuclear cells. Every receptor here comes from a man aged 50-59 years in good health. Some clones in this sample may be carry-over from other donors' samples. The CDR3 runs from the conserved cysteine through the conserved F or W. Each record gives: clone size, D gene, V gene, J gene, CDR3 DNA, CDR3 protein. The D gene is left open where the match is weak. Clone size is stated in some rows and not others, as once, few, many or a class when expanded.

abundance: NA
d_gene: TRBD1
v_gene: TRBV2
j_gene: TRBJ1-5
CDR3nt: TGTGCCAGCAGTGCCAGCACCGGGACAGCAGACAATCAGCCCCAGCATTTT
CDR3aa: CASSASTGTADNQPQHF

abundance: NA
d_gene: TRBD2
v_gene: TRBV9
j_gene: TRBJ2-3
CDR3nt: TGTGCCAGCAGCCTTAGCGGGGGGTACACAGATACGCAGTATTTT
CDR3aa: CASSLSGGYTDTQYF

abundance: NA
d_gene: NA
v_gene: TRBV19
j_gene: TRBJ1-1
CDR3nt: TGTGCCAGTAGTCTAGGACAGTTGAACACTGAAGCTTTCTTT
CDR3aa: CASSLGQLNTEAFF

abundance: NA
d_gene: NA
v_gene: TRBV27
j_gene: TRBJ1-1
CDR3nt: TGTGCCAGCCACCTGGGGGACGGCGCGAACACTGAAGCTTTCTTT
CDR3aa: CASHLGDGANTEAFF

abundance: NA
d_gene: NA
v_gene: TRBV18
j_gene: TRBJ2-7
CDR3nt: TGTGCCAGCTCACCGGGGGAGTCCTACGAGCAGTACTTC
CDR3aa: CASSPGESYEQYF

abundance: NA
d_gene: NA
v_gene: TRBV2
j_gene: TRBJ1-2
CDR3nt: TGTGCCAGCAGAACTACAGGGTCCTATGGCTACACCTTC
CDR3aa: CASRTTGSYGYTF

abundance: NA
d_gene: NA
v_gene: TRBV7-8
j_gene: TRBJ1-1
CDR3nt: TGTGCCAGCAGCTTCACAGTGAACACTGAAGCTTTCTTT
CDR3aa: CASSFTVNTEAFF

abundance: NA
d_gene: NA
v_gene: TRBV9
j_gene: TRBJ1-1
CDR3nt: TGTGCCAGCAGCGTAGTTCCCGGGGTTGAAGCTTTCTTT
CDR3aa: CASSVVPGVEAFF

abundance: NA
d_gene: NA
v_gene: TRBV11-3
j_gene: TRBJ2-2
CDR3nt: TGTGCCAGCAGCTGGACCCTCTTGGGGACCACCGGGGAGCTGTTTTTT
CDR3aa: CASSWTLLGTTGELFF

abundance: NA
d_gene: NA
v_gene: TRBV2
j_gene: TRBJ2-4
CDR3nt: TGTGCCAGCAGTGAGGGAGGCGTTCAGTACTTC
CDR3aa: CASSEGGVQYF

abundance: once
d_gene: TRBD1
v_gene: TRBV19
j_gene: TRBJ1-2
CDR3nt: TGTGCCAGTAGTATCGCGGCAGGGGGCTACTATGGCTACACCTTC
CDR3aa: CASSIAAGGYYGYTF

abundance: NA
d_gene: NA
v_gene: TRBV6-5
j_gene: TRBJ1-1
CDR3nt: TGTGCCAGCAGTTACGGAGGGGGAATGAACACTGAAGCTTTCTTT
CDR3aa: CASSYGGGMNTEAFF

abundance: NA
d_gene: TRBD1
v_gene: TRBV28
j_gene: TRBJ1-1
CDR3nt: TGTGCCAGCAGTTTTGCTGGCTTCGGCAAGGGGGCGGCTTGGACTGAAGCTTTCTTT
CDR3aa: CASSFAGFGKGAAWTEAFF

abundance: NA
d_gene: NA
v_gene: TRBV6-1
j_gene: TRBJ2-3
CDR3nt: TGTGCCAGCAGTGAAGCCCGACCCTCGAGGTTCTTCGATACGCAGTATTTT
CDR3aa: CASSEARPSRFFDTQYF

abundance: NA
d_gene: TRBD2
v_gene: TRBV6-5
j_gene: TRBJ2-7
CDR3nt: TGTGCCAGCACGGCTAGCGGTGCATACGAGCAGTACTTC
CDR3aa: CASTASGAYEQYF

abundance: once
d_gene: NA
v_gene: TRBV9
j_gene: TRBJ2-7
CDR3nt: TGTGCCAGCAGCGTAGAGGCGGGGATAGACGAGCAGTACTTC
CDR3aa: CASSVEAGIDEQYF

abundance: NA
d_gene: NA
v_gene: TRBV6-6
j_gene: TRBJ2-5
CDR3nt: TGTGCCAGCAGTTACGGACAGTACCAAGAGACCCAGTACTTC
CDR3aa: CASSYGQYQETQYF

abundance: NA
d_gene: NA
v_gene: TRBV29-1
j_gene: TRBJ1-2
CDR3nt: TGCAGCGTTGAGACCTTGGCACTCAGCTATGGCTACACCTTC
CDR3aa: CSVETLALSYGYTF

abundance: NA
d_gene: TRBD2
v_gene: TRBV5-4
j_gene: TRBJ2-5
CDR3nt: TGTGCCAGCAGCTCGCCGTACGGGGGGACCGTAGAGACCCAGTACTTC
CDR3aa: CASSSPYGGTVETQYF

abundance: NA
d_gene: NA
v_gene: TRBV25-1
j_gene: TRBJ1-2
CDR3nt: TGTGCCACTCAGAGATCCGGGACCTATGGCTACACCTTC
CDR3aa: CATQRSGTYGYTF

abundance: NA
d_gene: NA
v_gene: TRBV30
j_gene: TRBJ1-2
CDR3nt: TGTGCCTGGAGTGGACAGCCTGGTGGCTACACCTTC
CDR3aa: CAWSGQPGGYTF

abundance: NA
d_gene: NA
v_gene: TRBV4-1
j_gene: TRBJ2-7
CDR3nt: TGCGCCAGCAGCCAAGGACTTTTCAGCTCCTACGAGCAGTACTTC
CDR3aa: CASSQGLFSSYEQYF

abundance: NA
d_gene: NA
v_gene: TRBV4-3
j_gene: TRBJ1-1
CDR3nt: TGCGCCAGCAGCCAGAACCACGGAGGAACTGAAGCTTTCTTT
CDR3aa: CASSQNHGGTEAFF

abundance: NA
d_gene: TRBD2
v_gene: TRBV2
j_gene: TRBJ2-2
CDR3nt: TGTGCCAGCAGTGACGACGGGCTAGCGGGACCGAACACCGGGGAGCTGTTTTTT
CDR3aa: CASSDDGLAGPNTGELFF

abundance: NA
d_gene: NA
v_gene: TRBV27
j_gene: TRBJ2-7
CDR3nt: TGTGCCAGCAGTAGCCCGTTCGGGTACGAGCAGTACTTC
CDR3aa: CASSSPFGYEQYF

abundance: NA
d_gene: TRBD2
v_gene: TRBV9
j_gene: TRBJ2-1
CDR3nt: TGTGCCAGCAGCGTCAGGCTGAGCGGGAGAGACAATGAGCAGTTCTTC
CDR3aa: CASSVRLSGRDNEQFF